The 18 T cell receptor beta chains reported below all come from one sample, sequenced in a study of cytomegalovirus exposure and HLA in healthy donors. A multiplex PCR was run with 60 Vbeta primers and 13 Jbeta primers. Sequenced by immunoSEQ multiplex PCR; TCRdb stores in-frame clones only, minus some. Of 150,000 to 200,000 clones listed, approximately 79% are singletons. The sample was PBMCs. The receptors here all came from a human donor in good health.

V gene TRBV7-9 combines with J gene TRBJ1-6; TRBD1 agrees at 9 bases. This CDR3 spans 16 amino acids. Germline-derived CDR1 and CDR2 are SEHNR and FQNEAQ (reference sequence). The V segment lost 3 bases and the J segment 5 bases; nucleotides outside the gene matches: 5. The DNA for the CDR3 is TGTGCCAGCAGCTTTACCGGGACAGGGAATAATTCACCCCTCCACTTT. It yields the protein CASSFTGTGNNSPLHF.

CDR3 nucleotide sequence: TGTGCCAGCAGCTTCAAAGGAGAAACTGAAGCTTTCTTT. Protein: CASSFKGETEAFF. The rearrangement links TRBV7-2 to TRBJ1-1, with D unclear. The CDR3 is 13 amino acids. In germline, CDR1 is SGHTA, CDR2 FQGNSA. V gave up 3 bases and J gave up 5 bases, with 10 bases separating them. Full variable domain (outside the CDR3, taken from reference TRBV7-2 and TRBJ1-1): GAGVSQSPSNKVTEKGKDVELRCDPISGHTALYWYRQSLGQGLEFLIYFQGNSAPDKSGLPSDRFSAERTGGSVSTLTIQRTQQEDSAVYLCASSFKGETEAFFGQGTRLTVV.

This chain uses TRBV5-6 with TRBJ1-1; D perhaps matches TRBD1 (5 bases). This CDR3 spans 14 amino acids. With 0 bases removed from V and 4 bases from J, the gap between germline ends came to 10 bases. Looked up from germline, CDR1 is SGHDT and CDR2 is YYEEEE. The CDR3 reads CASSLVREVTEAFF. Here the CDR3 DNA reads TGTGCCAGCAGCTTGGTCAGGGAGGTCACTGAAGCTTTCTTT.

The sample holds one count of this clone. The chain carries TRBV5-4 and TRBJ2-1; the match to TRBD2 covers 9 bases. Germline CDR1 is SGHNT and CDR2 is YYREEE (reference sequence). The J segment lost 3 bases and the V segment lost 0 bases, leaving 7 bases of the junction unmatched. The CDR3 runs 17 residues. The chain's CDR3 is CASSLGGRGGLYNEQFF. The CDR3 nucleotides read TGTGCCAGCAGCTTGGGGGGGCGGGGGGGCCTCTACAATGAGCAGTTCTTC.

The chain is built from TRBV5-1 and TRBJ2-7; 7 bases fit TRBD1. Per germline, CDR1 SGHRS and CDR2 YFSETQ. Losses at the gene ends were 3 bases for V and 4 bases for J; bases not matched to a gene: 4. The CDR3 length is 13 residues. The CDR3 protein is CASSWGQSYEQYF. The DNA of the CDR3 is TGCGCCAGCAGCTGGGGACAGTCTTACGAGCAGTACTTC.

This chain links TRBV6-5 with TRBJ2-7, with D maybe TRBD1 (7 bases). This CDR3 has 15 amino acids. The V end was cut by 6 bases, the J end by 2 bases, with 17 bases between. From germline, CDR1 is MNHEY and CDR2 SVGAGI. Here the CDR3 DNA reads TGTGCCAGCAGACAGGGGCGGGGTGTAGCCTACGAGCAGTACTTC. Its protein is CASRQGRGVAYEQYF.

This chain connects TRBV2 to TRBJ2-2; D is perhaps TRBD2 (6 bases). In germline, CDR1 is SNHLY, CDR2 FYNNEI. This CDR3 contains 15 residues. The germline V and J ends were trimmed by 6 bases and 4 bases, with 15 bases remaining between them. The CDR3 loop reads CASRTDYLRTGELFF. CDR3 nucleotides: TGTGCCAGCAGGACGGACTACCTGCGCACCGGGGAGCTGTTTTTT.

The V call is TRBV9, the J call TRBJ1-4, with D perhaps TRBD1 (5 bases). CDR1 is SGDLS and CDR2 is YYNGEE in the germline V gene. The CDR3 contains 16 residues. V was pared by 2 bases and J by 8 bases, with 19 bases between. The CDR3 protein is CASSVGRQHKWEKLFF. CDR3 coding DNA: TGTGCCAGCAGCGTCGGGAGACAGCATAAATGGGAAAAACTGTTTTTT.

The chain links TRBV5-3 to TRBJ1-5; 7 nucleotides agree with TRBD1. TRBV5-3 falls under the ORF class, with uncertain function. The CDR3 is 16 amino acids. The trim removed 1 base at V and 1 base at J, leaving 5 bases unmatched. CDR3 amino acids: CARSLSRGLSNQPQHF. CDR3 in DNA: TGTGCCAGAAGCTTGTCTAGGGGGCTCAGCAATCAGCCCCAGCATTTT.

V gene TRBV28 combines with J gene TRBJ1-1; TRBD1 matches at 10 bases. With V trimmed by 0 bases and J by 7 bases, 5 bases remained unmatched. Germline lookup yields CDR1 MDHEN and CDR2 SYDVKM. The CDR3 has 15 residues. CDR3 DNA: TGTGCCAGCAGTTTATGGGGGACAGGGGCGTTTGAAGCTTTCTTT. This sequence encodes CASSLWGTGAFEAFF.

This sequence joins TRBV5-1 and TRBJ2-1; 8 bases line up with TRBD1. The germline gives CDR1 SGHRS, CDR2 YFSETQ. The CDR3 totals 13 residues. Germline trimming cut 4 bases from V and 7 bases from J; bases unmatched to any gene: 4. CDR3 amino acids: CASSTTGENEQFF. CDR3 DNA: TGCGCCAGCAGCACGACAGGGGAGAATGAGCAGTTCTTC.

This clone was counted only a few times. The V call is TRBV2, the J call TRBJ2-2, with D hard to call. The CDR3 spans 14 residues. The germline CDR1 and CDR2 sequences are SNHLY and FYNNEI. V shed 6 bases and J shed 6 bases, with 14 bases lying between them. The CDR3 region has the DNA TGTGCCAGCAGACCAACCACTGGTCCCGGGGAGCTGTTTTTT. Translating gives CASRPTTGPGELFF. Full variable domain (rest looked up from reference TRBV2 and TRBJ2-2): EPEVTQTPSHQVTQMGQEVILRCVPISNHLYFYWYRQILGQKVEFLVSFYNNEISEKSEIFDDQFSVERPDGSNFTLKIRSTKLEDSAMYFCASRPTTGPGELFFGEGSRLTVL.

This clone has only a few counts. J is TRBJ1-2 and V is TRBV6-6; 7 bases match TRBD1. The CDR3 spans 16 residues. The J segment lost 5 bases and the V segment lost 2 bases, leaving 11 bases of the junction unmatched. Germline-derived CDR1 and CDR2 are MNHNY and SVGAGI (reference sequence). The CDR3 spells CASSYPGGTASYGYTF. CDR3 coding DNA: TGTGCCAGCAGTTACCCGGGAGGGACAGCTTCTTATGGCTACACCTTC.

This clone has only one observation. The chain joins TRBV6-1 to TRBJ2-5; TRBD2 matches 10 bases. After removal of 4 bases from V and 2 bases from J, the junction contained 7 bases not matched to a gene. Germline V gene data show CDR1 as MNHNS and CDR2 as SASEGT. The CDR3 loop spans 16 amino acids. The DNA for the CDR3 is TGTGCCAGCAGTGGGGGTCGGGGACTAGCGCAAGAGACCCAGTACTTC. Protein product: CASSGGRGLAQETQYF.

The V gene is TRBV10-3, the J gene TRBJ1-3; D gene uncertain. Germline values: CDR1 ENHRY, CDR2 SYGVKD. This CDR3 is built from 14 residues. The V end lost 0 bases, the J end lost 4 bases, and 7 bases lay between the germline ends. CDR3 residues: CAISESVRGNTIYF. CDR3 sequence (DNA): TGTGCCATCAGTGAGTCGGTCAGAGGAAACACCATATATTTT.

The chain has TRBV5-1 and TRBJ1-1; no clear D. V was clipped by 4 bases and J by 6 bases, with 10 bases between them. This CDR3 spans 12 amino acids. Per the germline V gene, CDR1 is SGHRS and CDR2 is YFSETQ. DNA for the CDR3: TGCGCCAGCAGCCGGGAGGAGGCTGAAGCTTTCTTT. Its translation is CASSREEAEAFF.

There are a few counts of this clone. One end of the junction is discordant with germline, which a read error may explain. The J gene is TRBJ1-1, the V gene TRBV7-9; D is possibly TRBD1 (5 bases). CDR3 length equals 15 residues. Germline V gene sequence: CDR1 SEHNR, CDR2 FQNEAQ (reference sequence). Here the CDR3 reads CSSSRPSPGPTEAFF. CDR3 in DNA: TGTTCCAGCAGCCGACCTTCCCCAGGGCCCACTGAAGCTTTCTTT.

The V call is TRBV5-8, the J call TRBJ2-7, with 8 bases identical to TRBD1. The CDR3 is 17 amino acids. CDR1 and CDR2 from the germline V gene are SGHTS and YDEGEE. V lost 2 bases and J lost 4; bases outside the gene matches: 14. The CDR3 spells CASSFTIGQGDFYEQYF. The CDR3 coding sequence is TGTGCCAGCAGCTTCACAATAGGACAGGGTGACTTTTACGAGCAGTACTTC.